The next 5 T cell receptor beta chains were all read from a single sample in a study of blood T cells in healthy people across ages. Using a J-beta primer mix together with a sample-barcoded 5' primer, a second PCR was run for about 6 to 11 cycles. MiXCR, applied by TCRdb to the 5' RACE reads, yields one record per CDR3 protein. The sample consists of approximately 800,000 distinct CDR3 sequences, 55% to 70% of them appearing once. Sequences were obtained from blood. The receptors stem from a man aged 25-45 years in good health.

As for this clonotype: A read error may account for a junction end that differs from germline. The CDR3 spells CAGSDSNGYEQYF. The CDR3 DNA reads as TGTGCCGGCAGTGACAGCAATGGGTACGAGCAGTACTTC. The chain uses TRBV6-6 and TRBJ2-7; tentative D call: TRBD1 (5 bases). The CDR3 is 13 amino acids. CDR1 is MNHNY, CDR2 SVGAGI, per germline (reference sequence).

The genes are TRBV5-1 and TRBJ2-5; 9 nucleotides align to TRBD1. The V segment lost 2 bases and the J segment 1 base; nucleotides outside the gene matches: 6. The CDR3 spans 16 residues. Germline loops: CDR1 SGHRS, CDR2 YFSETQ. The CDR3 protein is CASSFPDRGPQETQYF. The CDR3 DNA reads as TGCGCCAGCAGCTTCCCGGACAGGGGCCCCCAAGAGACCCAGTACTTC. Together with reference TRBV5-1 and TRBJ2-5, the CDR3 gives the full variable domain: KAGVTQTPRYLIKTRGQQVTLSCSPISGHRSVSWYQQTPGQGLQFLFEYFSETQRNKGNFPGRFSGRQFSNSRSEMNVSTLELGDSALYLCASSFPDRGPQETQYFGPGTRLLVL.

The CDR3 DNA follows: TGCAGCGGGGGCCCACAAACAGGGCGCGGCAATGAGCAGTTCTTC. Its protein is CSGGPQTGRGNEQFF. V and J are TRBV29-1 and TRBJ2-1; weak D call: TRBD1 (6 bases). V lost 7 bases and J lost 6, with 22 bases in between. The CDR3 covers 15 residues. Germline CDR1 SQVTM, CDR2 ANQGSEA.

A few counts support this clonotype. V gene TRBV12-3 or TRBV12-4 combines with J gene TRBJ2-1, with a tentative D call TRBD1 (6 bases). V lost 7 bases, J lost 0 bases, and 16 bases lay in between. The CDR3 is 16 residues long. CDR3 region: CASINRQESSYNEQFF. As DNA, the CDR3 is TGTGCCAGCATAAATAGACAGGAAAGCTCCTACAATGAGCAGTTCTTC.

At least ten counts were recorded for this clonotype. V and J are TRBV4-3 and TRBJ2-6, with unresolved D. Germline V lookup: CDR1 LGHNA, CDR2 YSLEER. The V and J ends lost 4 bases and 0 bases respectively, with 19 bases between them. The CDR3 length is 19 residues. Here the CDR3 reads CASSPVPLYANSGANVLTF. The CDR3 DNA reads as TGCGCCAGCAGCCCGGTTCCTCTATACGCCAACTCTGGGGCCAACGTCCTGACTTTC.